The T cell receptor (beta chain) described here comes from a study of graft-versus-host responses after intestinal transplantation. At the level of the study: Each recipient received a multivisceral, liver-intestinal, or isolated intestinal graft. Every recipient had anti-thymocyte globulin induction and 2 to 4 years of tacrolimus plus steroids.

Only in-frame clones appear in the TCRdb table, and some are missing; sequencing was by immunoSEQ multiplex PCR. The table includes about 88,000 clones, about 95% detected once. V trimming: 4 bases; J trimming: 4 bases; junction bases outside the gene matches: 7. CDR3 length: 15 residues. Germline CDR1 and CDR2: MGHRA and YSYEKL. A word on this clone: Its antigen is unknown.

Sample: unstimulated CD4+ T cells sorted from spleen or lymph node cells, taken before transplant. This chain joins TRBV4-1 and TRBJ1-2, with 9 nucleotides matching TRBD1. The receptor's source is a human donor who was the organ donor for an intestinal transplant. The CDR3 coding sequence is TGCGCCAGCAGCCGCGGACAGGGGATATCCTATGGCTACACCTTC. Residues: CASSRGQGISYGYTF.